This T cell receptor beta chain was documented in a study of blood T cells in healthy people across ages (dated by TCRdb to 2014 to 2015). About the investigation overall: In model experiments, roughly one uniquely barcoded TCR beta cDNA molecule per two T cells was captured by template switching. Using deep sequencing normalized with unique cDNA molecular identifiers, the study measured how TCR beta repertoire diversity changes with age. The donors were divided into four age groups: young (average roughly 15 years), middle-aged (around 41), aged (around 67) and long-lived (nearly 85). Donors of different ages were randomly distributed across sequencing lanes to avoid experimental bias. Using the same blood draw, the study looked at two additional independent replicas of 1 million unique cDNA reads for two donors, one aged 18 to 30 and the other aged 80 or older. Results the study describes overall, beyond this receptor: Estimates of total diversity from one million sequenced T cells were regarded as lower bounds and underestimates. Observed TCR beta diversity per million T cells fell roughly linearly with age, and a significant reduction was already apparent by age around 40. Compared with the aged group, the long-lived group had more naive CD4+ T cells, fewer expanded clones and increased TCR diversity, a pattern suggesting age selection. Since profiling was done on bulk unsorted PBMCs, naive and antigen-experienced compartments could not be conclusively compared. Observed TCR beta diversity correlated strongly with the percentage of naive T cells measured by flow cytometry. Donor CMV infection status was unknown, potentially confounding age-related changes in expanded clonotypes.

The donors were roughly 39 Caucasian individuals from Russia, aged 6 to 90 years, who were systemically healthy. Each donor gave ten milliliters of peripheral blood, collected into EDTA-treated Vacutainer tubes. Ficoll-Paque density-gradient centrifugation was used to isolate PBMCs, with at least 6.5 million per sample. Trizol reagent was used to extract total RNA from the PBMCs, yielding at least 5 micrograms per sample. For every donor, flow cytometry on a PBMC aliquot measured the percentage of naive CD45RAhigh/CD27high T cells. The method behind the library was 5' RACE. The listed sequencing device is Illumina HiSeq 2500. A second PCR of roughly 7 to 12 cycles was run with a J-beta primer mix and a sample-barcoded 5' primer. Each TCR beta cDNA molecule received a unique molecular identifier from a template-switch 5' adaptor carrying 12 random nucleotides. Each sample yielded at least 2.5 million CDR3-containing paired-end reads. The Mint cDNA synthesis kit, primed by a TRBC-specific oligonucleotide, was used to synthesize first-strand cDNA from all RNA. Following uracil-DNA glycosylase treatment, a first 18-cycle PCR with universal primers M1SS and BC2_uni_R was performed on all cDNA. From the authors' description of their analysis: For normalization, 1 million high-quality reads, each with a distinct molecular identifier, were randomly selected from each sample. Reads with shared molecular identifiers were discarded instead of being binned into consensus sequences. CDR3 identification, clonotype clustering and error correction used MiTCR with a Q25 quality threshold and the strictest error-elimination algorithm. A nonparametric unseen species model with Euler transformation was used to estimate a lower bound on total TCR beta diversity. The public reads were reprocessed in TCRdb via fastp at Q25 and MiXCR, keeping in-frame beta chains. For every CDR3 protein sequence, its rows merge into one entry that carries the most common genes and DNA. The V and J calls come from TCRdb's annotation, not from the publication. Recorded for this sample are 650,000 to 1,000,000 distinct CDR3 sequences; 30% to 45% of them occurred a single time. 13% of the sample goes to the ten largest clones.

There are 13 amino acids in the CDR3, from cysteine to phenylalanine inclusive. Only CDR3 DNA remains: 39 bases, in frame from the first base. The junction carries 12 bases between V and J, which are trimmed by 3 bases and 3 bases respectively. Reading the germline V gene (reference sequence) gives CDR1 DFQATT and CDR2 SNEGSKA. For this clonotype: Its cognate antigen has yet to be identified. Base quality data are lacking; no much larger clone is found one base away.

Recombination joined TRBV20-1 with TRBJ2-7, with the D gene uncertain. This clonotype was obtained from a man aged 18 to 35 in good health. Specimen: blood. The sequenced DNA is TGCAGTGCTAGTGGACGGGTACTCTACGAGCAGTACTTC. Its translation is CSASGRVLYEQYF.